The subject of this entry is one T cell receptor (beta chain). This CDR3 has 18 residues. V gave up 2 bases and J gave up 2 bases; unmatched junction bases: 10. Germline CDR1 reads MDHEN; CDR2 reads SYDVKM. This sample is drawn from a study of technical replicates of blood from a few donors. Assay used: immunoSEQ multiplex PCR; TCRdb lists only in-frame clones, some missing. The sample shows about 69,000 clones, roughly 88% of them seen only once. The sequencing sample was made of PBMCs. V usage is TRBV28 and J usage is TRBJ1-5; 9 positions agree with TRBD1. This TCR came from a human donor in good health. Some clones in this sample may be carry-over from other donors' samples. In DNA, the CDR3 is TGTGCCAGCAGTTTAGGATACTACAGGGGGCTTGGCAATCAGCCCCAGCATTTT. It yields the protein CASSLGYYRGLGNQPQHF.